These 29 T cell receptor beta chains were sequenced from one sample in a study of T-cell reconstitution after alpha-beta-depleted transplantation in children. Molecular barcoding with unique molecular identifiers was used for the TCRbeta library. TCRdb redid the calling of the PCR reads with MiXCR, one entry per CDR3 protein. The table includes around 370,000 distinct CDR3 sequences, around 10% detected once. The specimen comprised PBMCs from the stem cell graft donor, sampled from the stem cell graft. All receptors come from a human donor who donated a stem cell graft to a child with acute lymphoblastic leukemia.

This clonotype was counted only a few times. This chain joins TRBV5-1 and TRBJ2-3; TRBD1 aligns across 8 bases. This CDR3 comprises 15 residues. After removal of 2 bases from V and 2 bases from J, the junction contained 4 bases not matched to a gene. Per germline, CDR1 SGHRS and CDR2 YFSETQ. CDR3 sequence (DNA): TGCGCCAGCAGCTTCCAGGGGGCGCCCACAGATACGCAGTATTTT. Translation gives CASSFQGAPTDTQYF.

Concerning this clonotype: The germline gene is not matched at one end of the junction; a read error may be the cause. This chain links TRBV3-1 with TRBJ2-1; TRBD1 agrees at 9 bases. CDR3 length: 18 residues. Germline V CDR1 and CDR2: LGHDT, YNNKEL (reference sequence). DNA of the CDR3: TGTGCCTGCAGAAAGGGACAGGGCGGCGGGCCGGCCTACAATGAGCAGTTCTTC. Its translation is CACRKGQGGGPAYNEQFF.

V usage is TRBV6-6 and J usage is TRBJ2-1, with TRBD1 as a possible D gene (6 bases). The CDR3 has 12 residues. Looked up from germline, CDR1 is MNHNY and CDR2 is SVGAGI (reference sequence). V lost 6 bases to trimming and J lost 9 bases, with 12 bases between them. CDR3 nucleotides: TGTGCCAGCAGGGGGGCTAAAGCTGAGCAGTTCTTC. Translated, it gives CASRGAKAEQFF.

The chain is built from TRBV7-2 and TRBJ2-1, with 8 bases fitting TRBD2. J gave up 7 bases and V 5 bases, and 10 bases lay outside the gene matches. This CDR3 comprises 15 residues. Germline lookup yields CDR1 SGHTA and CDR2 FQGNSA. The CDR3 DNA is TGTGCCAGCAGCGCCGGCCGACTAGCGAGAAATGAGCAGTTCTTC. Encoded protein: CASSAGRLARNEQFF.

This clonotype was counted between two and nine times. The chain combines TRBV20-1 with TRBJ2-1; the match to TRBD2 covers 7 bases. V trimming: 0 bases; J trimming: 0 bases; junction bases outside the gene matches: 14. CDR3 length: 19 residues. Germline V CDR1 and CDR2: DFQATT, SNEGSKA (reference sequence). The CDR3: CSARDQDPVGGSSYNEQFF. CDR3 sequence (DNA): TGCAGTGCTAGAGATCAAGACCCTGTTGGCGGGAGCTCCTACAATGAGCAGTTCTTC.

The CDR3 DNA reads TGTGCCAGCAGCGCAAGGGGACAGGGATCCTACGAGCAGTACTTC. This encodes CASSARGQGSYEQYF. V usage is TRBV5-6 and J usage is TRBJ2-7, with 9 bases identical to TRBD1. Germline CDR1 SGHDT, CDR2 YYEEEE. After removal of 4 bases from V and 1 base from J, the junction contained 6 bases not matched to a gene. The CDR3 is 15 amino acids.

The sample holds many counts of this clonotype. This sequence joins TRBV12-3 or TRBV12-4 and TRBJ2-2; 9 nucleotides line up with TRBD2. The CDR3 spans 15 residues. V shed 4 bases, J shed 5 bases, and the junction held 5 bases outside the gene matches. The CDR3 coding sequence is TGTGCCAGCAGTTCACAAGCGGGAGGAACCGGGGAGCTGTTTTTT. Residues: CASSSQAGGTGELFF.

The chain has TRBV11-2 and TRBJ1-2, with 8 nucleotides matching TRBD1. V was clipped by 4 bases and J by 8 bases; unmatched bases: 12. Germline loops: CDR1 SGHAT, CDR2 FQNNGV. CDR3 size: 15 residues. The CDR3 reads CASSSSGQGKAGYTF. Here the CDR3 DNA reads TGTGCCAGCAGCTCAAGTGGACAGGGAAAGGCAGGCTACACCTTC.

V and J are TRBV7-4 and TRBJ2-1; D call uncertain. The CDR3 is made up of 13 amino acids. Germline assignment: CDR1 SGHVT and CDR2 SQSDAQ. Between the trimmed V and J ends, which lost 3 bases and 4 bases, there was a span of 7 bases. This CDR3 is CASSLQEYNEQFF. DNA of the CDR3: TGTGCCAGCAGCTTGCAGGAGTACAATGAGCAGTTCTTC.

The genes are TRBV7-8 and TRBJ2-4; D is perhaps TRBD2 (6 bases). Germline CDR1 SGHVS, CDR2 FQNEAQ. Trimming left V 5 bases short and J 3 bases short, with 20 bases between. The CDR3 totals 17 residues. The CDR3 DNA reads TGTGCCAGCAGCCCCCTGGGAGGATCGGAGGTCAAAAACATTCAGTACTTC. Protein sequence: CASSPLGGSEVKNIQYF.

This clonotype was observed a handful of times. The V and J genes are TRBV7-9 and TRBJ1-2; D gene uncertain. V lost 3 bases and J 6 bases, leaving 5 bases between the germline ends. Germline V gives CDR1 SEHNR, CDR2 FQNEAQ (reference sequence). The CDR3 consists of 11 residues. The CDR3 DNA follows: TGTGCCAGCAGCTTCGGGAATGGCTACACCTTC. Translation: CASSFGNGYTF.

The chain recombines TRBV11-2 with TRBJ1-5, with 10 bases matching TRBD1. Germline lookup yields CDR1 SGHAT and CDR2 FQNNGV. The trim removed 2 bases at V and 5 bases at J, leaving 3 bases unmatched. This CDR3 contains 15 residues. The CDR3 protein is CASSLTGTGDQPQHF. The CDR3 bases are TGTGCCAGCAGCTTAACCGGGACAGGGGATCAGCCCCAGCATTTT.

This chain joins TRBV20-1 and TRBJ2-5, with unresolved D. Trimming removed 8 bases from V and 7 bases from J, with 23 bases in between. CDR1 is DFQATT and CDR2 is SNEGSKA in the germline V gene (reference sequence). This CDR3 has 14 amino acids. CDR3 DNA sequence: TGCAGTATCCAGGTTACGGGTCGCCGGACGACCCAGTACTTC. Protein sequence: CSIQVTGRRTTQYF.

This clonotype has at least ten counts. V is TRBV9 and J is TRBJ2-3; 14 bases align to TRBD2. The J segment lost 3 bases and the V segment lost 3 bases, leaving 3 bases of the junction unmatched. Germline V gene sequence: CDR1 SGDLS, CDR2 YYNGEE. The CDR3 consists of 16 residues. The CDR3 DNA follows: TGTGCCAGCAGCGCCAGGACTAGCGGGAGGACAGATACGCAGTATTTT. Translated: CASSARTSGRTDTQYF.

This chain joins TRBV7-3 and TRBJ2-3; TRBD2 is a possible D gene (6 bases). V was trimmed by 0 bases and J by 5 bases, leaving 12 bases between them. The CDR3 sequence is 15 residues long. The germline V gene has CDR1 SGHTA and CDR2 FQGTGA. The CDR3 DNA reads TGTGCCAGCAGCTTAACGGGACTTCGCATAGATACGCAGTATTTT. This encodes CASSLTGLRIDTQYF.

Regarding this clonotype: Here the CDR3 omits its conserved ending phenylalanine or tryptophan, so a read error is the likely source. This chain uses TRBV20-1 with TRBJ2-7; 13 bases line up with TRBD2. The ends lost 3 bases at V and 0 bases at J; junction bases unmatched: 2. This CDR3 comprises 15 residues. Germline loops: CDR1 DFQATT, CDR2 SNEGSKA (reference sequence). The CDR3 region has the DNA TGCAGTGCTAGCGGGACTAGCGGGAACTCCTACGAGCAGTACTAC. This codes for CSASGTSGNSYEQYY.

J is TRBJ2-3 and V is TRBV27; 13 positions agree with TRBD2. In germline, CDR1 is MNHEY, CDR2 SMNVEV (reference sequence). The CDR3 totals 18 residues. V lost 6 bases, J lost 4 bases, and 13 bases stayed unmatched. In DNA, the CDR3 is TGTGCCAGCAGCCCAACCCCCGGACTAGCGGGAGTCCCAGATACGCAGTATTTT. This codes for CASSPTPGLAGVPDTQYF.

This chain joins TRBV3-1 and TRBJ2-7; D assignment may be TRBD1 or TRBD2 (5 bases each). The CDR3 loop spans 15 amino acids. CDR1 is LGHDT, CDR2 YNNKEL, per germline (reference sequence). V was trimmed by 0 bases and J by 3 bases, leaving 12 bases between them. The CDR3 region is CASSQDRDAGYEQYF. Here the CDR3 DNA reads TGTGCCAGCAGCCAAGACCGGGACGCAGGCTACGAGCAGTACTTC.

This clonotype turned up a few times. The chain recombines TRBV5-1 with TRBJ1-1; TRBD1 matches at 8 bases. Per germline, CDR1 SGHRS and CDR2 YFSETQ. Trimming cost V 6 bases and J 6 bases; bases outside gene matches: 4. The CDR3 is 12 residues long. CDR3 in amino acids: CASTGQGPEAFF. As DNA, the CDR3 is TGCGCCAGCACCGGACAGGGCCCTGAAGCTTTCTTT. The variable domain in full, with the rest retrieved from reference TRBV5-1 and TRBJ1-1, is KAGVTQTPRYLIKTRGQQVTLSCSPISGHRSVSWYQQTPGQGLQFLFEYFSETQRNKGNFPGRFSGRQFSNSRSEMNVSTLELGDSALYLCASTGQGPEAFFGQGTRLTVV.

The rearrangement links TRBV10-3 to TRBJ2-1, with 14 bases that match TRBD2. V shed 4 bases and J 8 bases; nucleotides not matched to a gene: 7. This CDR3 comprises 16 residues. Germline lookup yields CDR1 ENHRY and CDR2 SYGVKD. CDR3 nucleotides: TGTGCCATCAGTGCCACGACTAGCGGGAGGGCCGATGAGCAGTTCTTC. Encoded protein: CAISATTSGRADEQFF.

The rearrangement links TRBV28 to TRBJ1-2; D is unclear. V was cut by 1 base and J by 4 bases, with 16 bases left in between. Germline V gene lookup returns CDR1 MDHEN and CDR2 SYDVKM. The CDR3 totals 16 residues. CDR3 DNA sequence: TGTGCCAGCAGTTTATTGAGGGTGGCGGTGGGCTATGGCTACACCTTC. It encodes CASSLLRVAVGYGYTF.

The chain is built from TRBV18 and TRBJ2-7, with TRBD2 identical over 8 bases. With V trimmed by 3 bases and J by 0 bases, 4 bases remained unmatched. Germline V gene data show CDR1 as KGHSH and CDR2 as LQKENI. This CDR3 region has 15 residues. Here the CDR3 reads CASSPAAGGSYEQYF. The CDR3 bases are TGTGCCAGCTCACCCGCGGCGGGAGGCTCCTACGAGCAGTACTTC.

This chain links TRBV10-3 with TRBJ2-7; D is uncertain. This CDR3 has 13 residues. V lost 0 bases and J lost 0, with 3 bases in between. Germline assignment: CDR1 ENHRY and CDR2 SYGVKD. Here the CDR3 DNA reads TGTGCCATCAGTGAGTCCCACTCCTACGAGCAGTACTTC. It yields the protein CAISESHSYEQYF.

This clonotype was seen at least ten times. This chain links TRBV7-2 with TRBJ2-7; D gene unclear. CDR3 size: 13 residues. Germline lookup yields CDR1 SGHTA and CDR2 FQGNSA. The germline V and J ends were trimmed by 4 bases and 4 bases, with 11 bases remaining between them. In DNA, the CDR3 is TGTGCCAGCAGCTCGGTGACTGGTTACGAGCAGTACTTC. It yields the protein CASSSVTGYEQYF.

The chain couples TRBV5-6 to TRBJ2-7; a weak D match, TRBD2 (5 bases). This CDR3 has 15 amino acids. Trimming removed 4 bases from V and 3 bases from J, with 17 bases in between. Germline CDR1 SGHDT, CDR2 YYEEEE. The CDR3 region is CASSVPGSAGYEQYF. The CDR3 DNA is TGTGCCAGCAGCGTCCCGGGGTCCGCAGGCTACGAGCAGTACTTC.

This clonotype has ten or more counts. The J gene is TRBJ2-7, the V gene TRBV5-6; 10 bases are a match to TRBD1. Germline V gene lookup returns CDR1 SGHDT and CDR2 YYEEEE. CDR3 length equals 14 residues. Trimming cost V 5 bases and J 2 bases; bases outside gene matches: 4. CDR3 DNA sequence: TGTGCCAGCAGTTGGGGACAGGGGACCTACGAGCAGTACTTC. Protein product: CASSWGQGTYEQYF. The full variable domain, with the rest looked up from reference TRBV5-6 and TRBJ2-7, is DAGVTQSPTHLIKTRGQQVTLRCSPKSGHDTVSWYQQALGQGPQFIFQYYEEEERQRGNFPDRFSGHQFPNYSSELNVNALLLGDSALYLCASSWGQGTYEQYFGPGTRLTVT.

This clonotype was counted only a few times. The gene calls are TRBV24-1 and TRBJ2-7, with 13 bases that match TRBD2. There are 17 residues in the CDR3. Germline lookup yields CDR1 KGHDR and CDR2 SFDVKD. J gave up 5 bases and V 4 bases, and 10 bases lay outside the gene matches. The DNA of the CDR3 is TGTGCCACCAGTGACGGGACTAGCGGGATTGAAGGGGACGAGCAGTACTTC. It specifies CATSDGTSGIEGDEQYF.

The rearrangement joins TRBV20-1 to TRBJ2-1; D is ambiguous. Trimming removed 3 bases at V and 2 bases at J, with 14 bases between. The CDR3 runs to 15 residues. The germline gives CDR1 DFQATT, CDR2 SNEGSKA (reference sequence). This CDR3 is CSASSASLPYNEQFF. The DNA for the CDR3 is TGCAGTGCTAGTTCCGCATCTTTACCCTACAATGAGCAGTTCTTC.

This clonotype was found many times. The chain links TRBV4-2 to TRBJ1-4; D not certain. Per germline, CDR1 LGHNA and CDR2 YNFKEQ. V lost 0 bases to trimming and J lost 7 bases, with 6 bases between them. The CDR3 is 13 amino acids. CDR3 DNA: TGTGCCAGCAGCCAAGATTGGGGTGAAAAACTGTTTTTT. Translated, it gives CASSQDWGEKLFF.